The 2 T cell receptor delta chains below were found in one sample sequenced in a study of gamma-delta T cells after stem cell transplantation. TCRdb repeated clone calling on the RT-PCR reads with CATT. The profile shows 1,400 or so delta-chain clones, around 4.8% of them singletons. The sample was gamma-delta T cells. The origin of the receptors is a human donor. It is not recorded whose cells these are; they may come from a transplant donor.

As regards this clone: TCRdb records a much larger clone's protein for this DNA, with a difference at residue 14 that likely arises from a read error; the protein given is the translation of the DNA. CDR3 coding DNA: TGTGCCTGTGACACGTTACTGGGGGATACACTCCCGGGTGGCACCGATAAACTCATCTTT. Encoded protein: CACDTLLGDTLPGGTDKLIF. The chain is built from TRDV2 and TRDJ1, with 12 bases matching TRDD3. Germline trimming cut 1 base from V and 1 base from J; bases unmatched to any gene: 15. Per germline, CDR1 GEAIGNYY and CDR2 EKD. This CDR3 is built from 20 residues.

As regards this clone: The protein recorded in TCRdb matches a much larger clone and deviates from this DNA's translation at residue 5, suggesting a read error; the protein here is obtained by translating the DNA. The genes are TRDV2 and TRDJ1; 9 bases agree with TRDD3. The CDR3 totals 17 residues. Per the germline V gene, CDR1 is GEAIGNYY and CDR2 is EKD. Losses at the gene ends were 3 bases for V and 0 bases for J; bases not matched to a gene: 10. CDR3 region: CACDQVLGDSHTDKLIF. The CDR3 coding sequence is TGTGCCTGTGACCAAGTACTGGGGGACTCACACACCGATAAACTCATCTTT.